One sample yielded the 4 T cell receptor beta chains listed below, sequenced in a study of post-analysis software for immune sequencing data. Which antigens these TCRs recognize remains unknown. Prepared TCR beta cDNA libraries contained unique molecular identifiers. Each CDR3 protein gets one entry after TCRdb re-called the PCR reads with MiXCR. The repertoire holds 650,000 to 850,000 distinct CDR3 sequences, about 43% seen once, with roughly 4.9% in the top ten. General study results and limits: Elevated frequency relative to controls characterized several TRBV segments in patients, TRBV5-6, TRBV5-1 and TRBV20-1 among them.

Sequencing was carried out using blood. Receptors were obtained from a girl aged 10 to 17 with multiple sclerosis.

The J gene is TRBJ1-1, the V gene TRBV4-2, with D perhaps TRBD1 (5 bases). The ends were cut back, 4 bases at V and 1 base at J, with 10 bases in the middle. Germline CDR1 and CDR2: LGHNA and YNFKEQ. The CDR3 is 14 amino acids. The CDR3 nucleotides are TGTGCCAGCAGCCGGGGGAAGGCGAACACTGAAGCTTTCTTT. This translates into CASSRGKANTEAFF.

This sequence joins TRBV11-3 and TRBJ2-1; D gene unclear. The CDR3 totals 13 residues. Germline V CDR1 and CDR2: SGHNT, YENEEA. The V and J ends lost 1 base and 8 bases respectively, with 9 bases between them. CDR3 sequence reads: CASSLGARHEQFF. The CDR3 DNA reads TGTGCCAGCAGCTTAGGGGCGCGGCATGAGCAGTTCTTC.

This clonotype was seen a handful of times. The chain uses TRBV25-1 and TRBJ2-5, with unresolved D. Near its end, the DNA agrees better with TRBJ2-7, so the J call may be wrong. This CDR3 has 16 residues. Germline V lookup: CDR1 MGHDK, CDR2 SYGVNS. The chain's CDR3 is CASSELRPKGAYEQYF. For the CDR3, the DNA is TGTGCCAGCAGTGAATTAAGGCCGAAGGGCGCCTACGAGCAGTACTTC.

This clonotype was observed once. CDR3: CASSLGREEAGEQYF. CDR3 in DNA: TGCGCCAGCAGCTTGGGACGGGAGGAGGCTGGGGAGCAGTACTTC. V usage is TRBV5-1 and J usage is TRBJ2-5; 7 bases map to TRBD2. Unmatched junction bases numbered 13, after V lost 0 bases and J lost 11 bases. Germline CDR1 is SGHRS and CDR2 is YFSETQ. The CDR3 runs 15 residues.